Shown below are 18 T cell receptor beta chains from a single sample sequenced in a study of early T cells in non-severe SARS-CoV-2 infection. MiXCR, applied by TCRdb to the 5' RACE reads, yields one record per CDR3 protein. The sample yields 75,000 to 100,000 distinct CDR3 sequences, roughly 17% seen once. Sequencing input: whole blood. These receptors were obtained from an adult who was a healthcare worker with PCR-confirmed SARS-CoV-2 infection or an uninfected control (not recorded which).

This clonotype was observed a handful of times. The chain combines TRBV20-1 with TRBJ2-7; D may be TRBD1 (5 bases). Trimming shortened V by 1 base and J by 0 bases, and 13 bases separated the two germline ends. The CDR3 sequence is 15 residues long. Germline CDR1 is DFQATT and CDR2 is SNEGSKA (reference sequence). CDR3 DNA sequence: TGCAGTGCTAGAGTTACAGGCTTAAGCTCCTACGAGCAGTACTTC. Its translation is CSARVTGLSSYEQYF.

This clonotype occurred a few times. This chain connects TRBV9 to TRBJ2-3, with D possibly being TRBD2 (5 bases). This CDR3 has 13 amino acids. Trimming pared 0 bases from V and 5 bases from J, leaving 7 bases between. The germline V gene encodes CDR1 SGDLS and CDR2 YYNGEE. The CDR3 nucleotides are TGTGCCAGCAGCGTAGACCGGGGAGATACGCAGTATTTT. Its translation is CASSVDRGDTQYF.

CDR3 region: CASSLRFTRTGAGELFF. The CDR3 coding sequence is TGTGCCAGCAGCTTAAGGTTTACGAGGACAGGGGCCGGGGAGCTGTTTTTT. This chain connects TRBV11-2 to TRBJ2-2; TRBD1 matches 9 bases. The CDR3 runs to 17 residues. The ends lost 2 bases at V and 6 bases at J; junction bases unmatched: 10. The germline CDR1 and CDR2 sequences are SGHAT and FQNNGV.

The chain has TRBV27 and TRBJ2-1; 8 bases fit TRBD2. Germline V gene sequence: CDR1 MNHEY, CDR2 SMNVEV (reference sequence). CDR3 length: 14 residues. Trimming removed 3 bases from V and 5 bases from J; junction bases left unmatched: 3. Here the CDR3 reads CASSFTSGHNEQFF. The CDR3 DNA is TGTGCCAGCAGTTTTACTAGCGGACACAATGAGCAGTTCTTC.

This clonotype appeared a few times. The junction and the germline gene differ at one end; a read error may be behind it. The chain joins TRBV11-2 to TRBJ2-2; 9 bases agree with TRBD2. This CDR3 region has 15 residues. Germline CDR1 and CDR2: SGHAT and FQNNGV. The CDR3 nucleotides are TGTGCCAGCAGGTTAGGGACTAGCCGAACCGGGGAGCTGTTTTTT. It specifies CASRLGTSRTGELFF.

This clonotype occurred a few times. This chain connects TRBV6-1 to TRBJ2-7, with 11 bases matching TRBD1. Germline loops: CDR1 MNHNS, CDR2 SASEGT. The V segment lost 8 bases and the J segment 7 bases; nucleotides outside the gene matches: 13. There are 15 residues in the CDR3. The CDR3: CASVERTGGAGEQYF. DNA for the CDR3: TGTGCCAGCGTTGAGCGGACAGGGGGCGCGGGTGAGCAGTACTTC.

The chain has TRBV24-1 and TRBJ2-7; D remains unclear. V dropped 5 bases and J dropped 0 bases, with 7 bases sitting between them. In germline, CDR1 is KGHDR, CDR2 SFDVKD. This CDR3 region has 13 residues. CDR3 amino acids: CATSGKSSYEQYF. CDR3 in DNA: TGTGCCACCAGTGGCAAGAGCTCCTACGAGCAGTACTTC.

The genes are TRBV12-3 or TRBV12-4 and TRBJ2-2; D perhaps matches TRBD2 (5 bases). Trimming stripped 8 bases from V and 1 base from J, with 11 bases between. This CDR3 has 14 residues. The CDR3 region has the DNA TGTGCCAGCGGTGAGGGCCTGAACACCGGGGAGCTGTTTTTT. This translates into CASGEGLNTGELFF.

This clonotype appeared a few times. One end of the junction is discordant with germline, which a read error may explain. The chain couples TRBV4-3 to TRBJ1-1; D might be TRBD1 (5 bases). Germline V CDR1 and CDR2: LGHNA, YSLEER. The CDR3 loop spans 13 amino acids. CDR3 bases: TGCGCCAGCAGCCAGGACACGAACGCTGAAGCTTTCTTT. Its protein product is CASSQDTNAEAFF.

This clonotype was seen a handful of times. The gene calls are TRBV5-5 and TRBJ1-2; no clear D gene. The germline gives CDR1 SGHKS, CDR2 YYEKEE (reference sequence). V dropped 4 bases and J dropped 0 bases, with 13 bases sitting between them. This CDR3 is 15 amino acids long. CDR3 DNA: TGTGCCAGCAGCCCGCGACAATTAGCTAACTATGGCTACACCTTC. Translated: CASSPRQLANYGYTF.

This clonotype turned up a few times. CDR3 protein: CASSHLDTSNTEAFF. CDR3 nucleotide sequence: TGTGCCAGCAGCCACCTGGACACCTCGAACACTGAAGCTTTCTTT. The chain uses TRBV4-2 and TRBJ1-1; tentative D call: TRBD1 (5 bases). The V end was cut by 3 bases, the J end by 1 base, with 12 bases between. The CDR3 covers 15 residues. CDR1 is LGHNA and CDR2 is YNFKEQ in the germline V gene.

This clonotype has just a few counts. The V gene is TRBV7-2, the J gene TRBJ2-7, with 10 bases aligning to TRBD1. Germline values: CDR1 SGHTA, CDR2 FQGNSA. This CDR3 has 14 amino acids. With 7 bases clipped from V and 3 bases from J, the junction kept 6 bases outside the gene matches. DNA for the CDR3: TGTGCCAGCACCCGGGACAGGGGCAACTACGAGCAGTACTTC. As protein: CASTRDRGNYEQYF.

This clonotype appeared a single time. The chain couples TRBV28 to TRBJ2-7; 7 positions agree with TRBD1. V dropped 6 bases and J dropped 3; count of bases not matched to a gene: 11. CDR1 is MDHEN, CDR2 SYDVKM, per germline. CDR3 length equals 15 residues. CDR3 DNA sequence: TGTGCCAGCAGCCCGATCACCGGGACAGACTACGAGCAGTACTTC. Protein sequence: CASSPITGTDYEQYF.

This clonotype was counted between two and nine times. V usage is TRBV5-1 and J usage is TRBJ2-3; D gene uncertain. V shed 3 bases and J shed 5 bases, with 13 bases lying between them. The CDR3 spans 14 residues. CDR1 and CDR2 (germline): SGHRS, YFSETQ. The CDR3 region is CASSSPELVDTQYF. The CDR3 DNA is TGCGCCAGCAGCTCACCCGAGTTGGTAGATACGCAGTATTTT.

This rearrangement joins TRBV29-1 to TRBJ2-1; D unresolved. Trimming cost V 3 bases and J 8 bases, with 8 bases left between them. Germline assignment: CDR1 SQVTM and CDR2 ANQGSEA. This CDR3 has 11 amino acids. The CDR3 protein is CSVDPQDEQFF. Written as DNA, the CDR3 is TGCAGCGTTGACCCGCAAGATGAGCAGTTCTTC.

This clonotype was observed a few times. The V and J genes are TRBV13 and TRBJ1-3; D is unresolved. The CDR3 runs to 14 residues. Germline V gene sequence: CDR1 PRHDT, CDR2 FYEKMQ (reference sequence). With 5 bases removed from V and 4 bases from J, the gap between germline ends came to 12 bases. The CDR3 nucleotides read TGTGCCAGCAGCCCTTCAGCTCCGGGAAACACCATATATTTT. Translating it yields CASSPSAPGNTIYF.

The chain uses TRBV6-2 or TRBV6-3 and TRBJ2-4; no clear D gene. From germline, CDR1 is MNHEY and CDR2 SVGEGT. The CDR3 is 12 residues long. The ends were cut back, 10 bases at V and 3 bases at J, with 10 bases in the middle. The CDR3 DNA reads TGTGCCACCGTCGATGGCAAAAACATTCAGTACTTC. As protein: CATVDGKNIQYF.

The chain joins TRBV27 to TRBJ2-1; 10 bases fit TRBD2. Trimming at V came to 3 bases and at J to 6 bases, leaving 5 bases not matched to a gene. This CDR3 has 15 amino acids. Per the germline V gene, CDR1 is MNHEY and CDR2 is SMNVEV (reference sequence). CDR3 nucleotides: TGTGCCAGCAGTTTTCTAGCGGGAGAGGTCAATGAGCAGTTCTTC. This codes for CASSFLAGEVNEQFF.